These 21 T cell receptor beta chains came from one sample sequenced in a study of blood T cell repertoires in COVID-19. Using immunoSEQ multiplex PCR, the repertoire was profiled, and TCRdb retains in-frame clones only, with some absent. The data hold approximately 90,000 clones, with around 83% observed a single time. The sequenced sample was peripheral blood. These receptors originate from a man aged 55 to 69 with acute or convalescent COVID-19.

The rearrangement joins TRBV5-1 to TRBJ2-5, with 13 bases fitting TRBD2. The V segment lost 5 bases and the J segment 2 bases; nucleotides outside the gene matches: 6. CDR3 length: 16 amino acids. Germline lookup yields CDR1 SGHRS and CDR2 YFSETQ. The CDR3 sequence is CASRTGLAGEQETQYF. Here the CDR3 DNA reads TGCGCCAGCAGAACAGGACTAGCGGGGGAGCAAGAGACCCAGTACTTC. The variable domain in full, completed from reference TRBV5-1 and TRBJ2-5, reads KAGVTQTPRYLIKTRGQQVTLSCSPISGHRSVSWYQQTPGQGLQFLFEYFSETQRNKGNFPGRFSGRQFSNSRSEMNVSTLELGDSALYLCASRTGLAGEQETQYFGPGTRLLVL.

DNA of the CDR3: TGTGCCAGTAGTGGAGGACTCTTTTCCACGCGGTATAATTCACCCCTCCACTTT. Translating gives CASSGGLFSTRYNSPLHF. The V and J genes are TRBV19 and TRBJ1-6; D is uncertain. The V gene's germline CDR1 is LNHDA and CDR2 SQIVND (reference sequence). The CDR3 loop spans 18 amino acids. V lost 5 bases and J 4 bases, leaving 21 bases between the germline ends.

The J gene is TRBJ2-6, the V gene TRBV19; TRBD1 matches 7 bases. The V and J ends lost 4 bases and 0 bases, in that order; junction bases with no gene match: 6. Germline V lookup: CDR1 LNHDA, CDR2 SQIVND (reference sequence). The CDR3 length is 17 residues. CDR3 loop: CASSTDRTLSGANVLTF. The CDR3 bases are TGTGCCAGTAGTACGGACAGGACCCTCTCTGGGGCCAACGTCCTGACTTTC. Based on the CDR3 plus reference TRBV19 and TRBJ2-6, the full variable domain is DGGITQSPKYLFRKEGQNVTLSCEQNLNHDAMYWYRQDPGQGLRLIYYSQIVNDFQKGDIAEGYSVSREKKESFPLTVTSAQKNPTAFYLCASSTDRTLSGANVLTFGAGSRLTVL.

This chain joins TRBV2 and TRBJ2-2; D ambiguous. V lost 7 bases, J lost 0 bases, and 6 bases lay in between. CDR1 and CDR2 (germline): SNHLY, FYNNEI. The CDR3 covers 13 residues. CDR3 region: CASIRANTGELFF. In DNA form, the CDR3 reads TGTGCCAGCATCCGAGCGAACACCGGGGAGCTGTTTTTT.

The genes are TRBV5-1 and TRBJ2-3, with 7 bases fitting TRBD1. CDR1 and CDR2 from the germline V gene are SGHRS and YFSETQ. The CDR3 runs to 13 residues. V lost 4 bases to trimming and J lost 7 bases; unmatched junction nucleotides: 6. This CDR3 reads CASSQAQGNTQYF. DNA for the CDR3: TGCGCCAGCAGCCAAGCACAGGGGAATACGCAGTATTTT.

The chain employs TRBV2 and TRBJ2-1; 10 positions match TRBD2. The CDR3 totals 15 residues. Germline V gene data show CDR1 as SNHLY and CDR2 as FYNNEI. V lost 6 bases, J lost 9 bases, and 11 bases stayed unmatched. Here the CDR3 DNA reads TGTGCCAGCAGGCCGTCTAGCGGGGGAAGGTTTGAGCAGTTCTTC. Translated: CASRPSSGGRFEQFF.

This chain uses TRBV19 with TRBJ2-2, with TRBD1 matching 7 bases. This CDR3 contains 20 residues. Losses at the gene ends were 5 bases for V and 1 base for J; bases not matched to a gene: 19. Germline assignment: CDR1 LNHDA and CDR2 SQIVND (reference sequence). CDR3 coding DNA: TGTGCCAGTAGTGTCCTACAGGGGAGAGTTAGAATTAAGAACACCGGGGAGCTGTTTTTT. It encodes CASSVLQGRVRIKNTGELFF. The full variable domain, completed using reference TRBV19 and TRBJ2-2, is DGGITQSPKYLFRKEGQNVTLSCEQNLNHDAMYWYRQDPGQGLRLIYYSQIVNDFQKGDIAEGYSVSREKKESFPLTVTSAQKNPTAFYLCASSVLQGRVRIKNTGELFFGEGSRLTVL.

The CDR3 sequence: CASSAKWSTKNIQYF. Here the CDR3 DNA reads TGTGCCAGCAGCGCGAAATGGTCCACCAAAAACATTCAGTACTTC. The chain is built from TRBV7-3 and TRBJ2-4; D is uncertain. The CDR3 is 15 residues long. V lost 5 bases and J 2 bases, leaving 13 bases between the germline ends. Germline V gene lookup returns CDR1 SGHTA and CDR2 FQGTGA.

This clone appeared once. This rearrangement joins TRBV2 to TRBJ2-1, with TRBD2 matching 8 bases. CDR1 and CDR2 from the germline V gene are SNHLY and FYNNEI. J gave up 0 bases and V 8 bases, and 12 bases lay outside the gene matches. The CDR3 runs to 17 residues. Here the CDR3 reads CASWAGGPTSSYNEQFF. In nucleotides, the CDR3 is TGTGCCAGCTGGGCGGGGGGCCCCACTAGCTCCTACAATGAGCAGTTCTTC.

The chain employs TRBV2 and TRBJ2-2; D perhaps matches TRBD1 (5 bases). Trimming took off 5 bases at V and 6 bases at J, with 13 bases between the two ends. The CDR3 spans 14 residues. CDR1 and CDR2 (germline): SNHLY, FYNNEI. CDR3 in DNA: TGTGCCAGCAGTATAAGGACATTTTCCGGGGAGCTGTTTTTT. Protein: CASSIRTFSGELFF.

The V and J genes are TRBV29-1 and TRBJ1-1, with 7 nucleotides matching TRBD1. The germline CDR1 and CDR2 sequences are SQVTM and ANQGSEA. V shed 7 bases and J 5 bases; nucleotides not matched to a gene: 7. The CDR3 has 12 residues. CDR3 sequence (DNA): TGCAGCGCCGAGACAGGGTCGACTGAAGCTTTCTTT. This encodes CSAETGSTEAFF.

Concerning this clone: Other DNA sequences of this sample code for an identical CDR3. The CDR3 here is CASSQAGMNTEAFF. Written as DNA, the CDR3 is TGTGCCAGCAGCCAAGCAGGCATGAACACTGAAGCTTTCTTT. The rearrangement links TRBV14 to TRBJ1-1; D gene uncertain. The germline CDR1 and CDR2 sequences are SGHDN and FVKESK. CDR3 length: 14 amino acids. Trimming took 1 base from V and 0 from J, leaving 6 bases between them.

V is TRBV28 and J is TRBJ1-6; 10 bases fit TRBD1. The trim removed 6 bases at V and 10 bases at J, leaving 12 bases unmatched. This CDR3 region has 16 residues. The germline gives CDR1 MDHEN, CDR2 SYDVKM. CDR3 in amino acids: CASRIMLGQGVSPLHF. The DNA of the CDR3 is TGTGCCAGCAGGATAATGTTAGGACAGGGGGTGTCACCCCTCCACTTT.

The gene calls are TRBV3-1 (or the pseudogene TRBV3-2) and TRBJ2-3; 11 nucleotides agree with TRBD2. CDR3 length: 18 residues. Germline values: CDR1 LGHDT, CDR2 YNNKEL (reference sequence). V trimming: 1 base; J trimming: 4 bases; junction bases outside the gene matches: 10. CDR3 sequence reads: CASSQASLAGGPSDTQYF. The CDR3 DNA sequence: TGTGCCAGCAGCCAAGCGAGTTTAGCGGGGGGGCCCTCAGATACGCAGTATTTT.

J is TRBJ2-1 and V is TRBV4-1; 10 nucleotides match TRBD2. V was clipped by 3 bases and J by 9 bases; unmatched bases: 8. The CDR3 loop spans 15 amino acids. Germline lookup yields CDR1 MGHRA and CDR2 YSYEKL. The CDR3 DNA follows: TGCGCCAGCAGCCATCCTAGCGGGGGAACGTTTGAGCAGTTCTTC. Translated: CASSHPSGGTFEQFF.

V usage is TRBV2 and J usage is TRBJ2-1; the match to TRBD1 covers 8 bases. J lost 10 bases, V lost 6 bases, and 5 bases had no gene match. The germline CDR1 and CDR2 sequences are SNHLY and FYNNEI. The CDR3 length is 12 residues. The CDR3: CASSVDRGEQFF. In DNA, the CDR3 is TGTGCCAGCAGCGTAGACAGGGGCGAGCAGTTCTTC.

This rearrangement joins TRBV18 to TRBJ1-4; D is unclear. The CDR3 sequence is 15 residues long. The V end was cut by 4 bases, the J end by 9 bases, with 18 bases between. Looked up from germline, CDR1 is KGHSH and CDR2 is LQKENI. The CDR3 coding sequence is TGTGCCAGCTCACGAGTAGCTGCGCGGAACCAAAAACTGTTTTTT. It translates to CASSRVAARNQKLFF.

V and J are TRBV7-2 and TRBJ1-3, with unresolved D. The CDR3 is made up of 15 amino acids. Germline V gene data show CDR1 as SGHTA and CDR2 as FQGNSA. Trimming cost V 3 bases and J 3 bases, with 12 bases left between them. The CDR3 DNA reads as TGTGCCAGCAGCTTCTCTCCCTACCGTGGAAACACCATATATTTT. It is translated as CASSFSPYRGNTIYF. The full variable domain, with the rest looked up from reference TRBV7-2 and TRBJ1-3, is GAGVSQSPSNKVTEKGKDVELRCDPISGHTALYWYRQSLGQGLEFLIYFQGNSAPDKSGLPSDRFSAERTGGSVSTLTIQRTQQEDSAVYLCASSFSPYRGNTIYFGEGSWLTVV.

This chain joins TRBV11-2 and TRBJ2-2; TRBD1 matches 7 bases. The CDR3 consists of 17 residues. The V segment lost 5 bases and the J segment 2 bases; nucleotides outside the gene matches: 11. Germline V gene data show CDR1 as SGHAT and CDR2 as FQNNGV. CDR3 residues: CASSQIYRGSNTGELFF. The CDR3 nucleotides are TGTGCCAGCAGCCAGATCTACAGGGGTAGTAACACCGGGGAGCTGTTTTTT.

This clone has just one count. J is TRBJ2-7 and V is TRBV5-1; D is perhaps TRBD2 (6 bases). CDR1 and CDR2 (germline): SGHRS, YFSETQ. The V end lost 1 base, the J end lost 3 bases, and 11 bases lay between the germline ends. The CDR3 is 14 amino acids. The CDR3 region is CASSLSGVNYEQYF. The CDR3 region has the DNA TGCGCCAGCAGCTTGTCGGGGGTGAACTACGAGCAGTACTTC. Supplemented by reference TRBV5-1 and TRBJ2-7, the full variable domain reads KAGVTQTPRYLIKTRGQQVTLSCSPISGHRSVSWYQQTPGQGLQFLFEYFSETQRNKGNFPGRFSGRQFSNSRSEMNVSTLELGDSALYLCASSLSGVNYEQYFGPGTRLTVT.

The V call is TRBV7-9, the J call TRBJ2-5, with TRBD2 identical over 8 bases. In germline, CDR1 is SEHNR, CDR2 FQNEAQ (reference sequence). The CDR3 has 15 amino acids. Germline trimming cut 5 bases from V and 5 bases from J; bases unmatched to any gene: 10. This CDR3 is CASSPQGRGGETQYF. The CDR3 region has the DNA TGTGCCAGCAGCCCTCAGGGGCGCGGGGGGGAGACCCAGTACTTC.